This TCR beta chain was observed in a study of T cell repertoires in cytomegalovirus infection. In the study overall: From public TCR beta signatures came an indication of both CMV infection and matching HLA type.

Germline CDR1 reads SGHDT; CDR2 reads YYEEEE. With V trimmed by 2 bases and J by 6 bases, 4 bases remained unmatched. The CDR3 has 14 residues. TCRdb itself ran the reads through MiXCR, one entry per CDR3 protein. The table lists 650,000 to 900,000 distinct CDR3 sequences, approximately 32% of them singletons, with roughly 12% in the top ten. A few counts support this clonotype. The antigen is undetermined. This TCR came from a human donor in good health (CMV status not recorded). Some clones in this sample may be carry-over from other donors' samples. The chain is built from TRBV5-6 and TRBJ2-2; 7 bases agree with TRBD1. Sequenced here: cultured CD8+ T cells from PBMCs, sampled from culture after CMV antigen stimulation. The CDR3 sequence: CASSFGQAAGELFF. CDR3 sequence (DNA): TGTGCCAGCAGCTTTGGACAGGCCGCCGGGGAGCTGTTTTTT. The full variable domain, its missing parts supplied by reference TRBV5-6 and TRBJ2-2, is DAGVTQSPTHLIKTRGQQVTLRCSPKSGHDTVSWYQQALGQGPQFIFQYYEEEERQRGNFPDRFSGHQFPNYSSELNVNALLLGDSALYLCASSFGQAAGELFFGEGSRLTVL.